This TCR beta chain was sequenced in a study of OX40 agonist ivuxolimab in advanced cancers. Germline CDR1 and CDR2: LGHNA and YNFKEQ. The CDR3 spans 16 residues. V shed 0 bases, J shed 5 bases, and the junction held 7 bases outside the gene matches. Clones were sequenced by immunoSEQ multiplex PCR, and TCRdb holds only the in-frame ones, with some missing. This repertoire shows about 70,000 clones, 85% to 90% found once; its top ten account for around 2%. The chain couples TRBV4-2 to TRBJ2-7; TRBD2 aligns across 10 bases. Sample: CD4+ or CD8+ T cells sorted from blood, taken in a trial of the OX40 agonist ivuxolimab. This TCR was sampled from an adult with an advanced solid tumor such as melanoma, head and neck, liver or kidney cancer. The CDR3 DNA follows: TGTGCCAGCAGCCAAGAGAGGGGGCTAGCGGGAGACGAGCAGTACTTC. This codes for CASSQERGLAGDEQYF.